One and the same sample provided the 16 T cell receptor beta chains below, sequenced in a study of CD8 T cells in ankylosing spondylitis (dated by TCRdb to about 2017). What the authors observed across the whole study: A TCR beta motif of several highly homologous amino acid variants appeared characteristic of blood from ankylosing spondylitis patients.

These receptors have no known antigen. Library creation used 5' RACE. This sample was sequenced with an Illumina HiSeq 2500. TCRdb trimmed public reads at Q25 via fastp, called clones via MiXCR and kept in-frame beta chains. Every distinct CDR3 protein forms one entry, paired with its most common genes and DNA. The sample table lists about 390,000 distinct CDR3 sequences, 20% to 25% of them with a count of one. Around 16% of the sample lies in the top ten. Sequencing was carried out using blood, either unsorted or a sorted T cell fraction (not recorded which). These receptors originate from a male donor with ankylosing spondylitis.

The rearrangement uses TRBV15 and TRBJ2-1; 8 nucleotides match TRBD2. The CDR3 has 16 residues. J was trimmed by 4 bases and V by 1 base; bases with no gene match: 6. CDR1 is LNHNV and CDR2 is YYDKDF in the germline V gene (reference sequence). The CDR3 loop reads CATSRGGSSGYNEQFF. The CDR3 DNA reads as TGTGCCACCAGCAGAGGTGGATCTAGCGGGTACAATGAGCAGTTCTTC.

The chain couples TRBV20-1 to TRBJ2-7, with TRBD2 identical over 10 bases. With 0 bases clipped from V and 4 bases from J, the junction kept 6 bases outside the gene matches. The germline gives CDR1 DFQATT, CDR2 SNEGSKA (reference sequence). This CDR3 is built from 15 residues. The CDR3 nucleotides read TGCAGTGCTAGAGATTTTGGGACTAGCGTATACGAGCAGTACTTC. Translating gives CSARDFGTSVYEQYF.

The genes are TRBV28 and TRBJ2-1; 9 bases match TRBD2. Germline V gene data show CDR1 as MDHEN and CDR2 as SYDVKM. The CDR3 runs 16 residues. With V trimmed by 4 bases and J by 6 bases, 10 bases remained unmatched. CDR3 protein: CASSSPMGLAFNEQFF. The CDR3 bases are TGTGCCAGCAGTTCCCCGATGGGACTAGCCTTCAATGAGCAGTTCTTC.

This clonotype was detected ten times or more. The genes are TRBV6-2 or TRBV6-3 and TRBJ2-2; a weak D match, TRBD1 (6 bases). The CDR3 is 15 residues long. Germline CDR1 reads MNHEY; CDR2 reads SVGEGT. The germline V and J ends were trimmed by 0 bases and 5 bases, with 10 bases remaining between them. The CDR3 DNA sequence: TGTGCCAGCAGTTACTCGGGGACACAGACCGGGGAGCTGTTTTTT. This encodes CASSYSGTQTGELFF.

V usage is TRBV5-6 and J usage is TRBJ2-6, with D tentatively TRBD2 (5 bases). Germline assignment: CDR1 SGHDT and CDR2 YYEEEE. The CDR3 contains 14 residues. V was trimmed by 4 bases and J by 12 bases, leaving 17 bases between them. In nucleotides, the CDR3 is TGTGCCAGCAGCGCGGACGGAGGTGCCGGCGTCCTGACTTTC. Translated, it gives CASSADGGAGVLTF.

The rearrangement links TRBV29-1 to TRBJ2-7; D is perhaps TRBD1 or TRBD2 (5 bases each). Trimming stripped 5 bases from V and 5 bases from J, with 13 bases between. CDR1 and CDR2 (germline): SQVTM, ANQGSEA. The CDR3 covers 12 residues. The chain's CDR3 is CSVTEGTHEQYF. In DNA form, the CDR3 reads TGCAGCGTTACAGAAGGGACCCACGAGCAGTACTTC.

J is TRBJ1-1 and V is TRBV12-5; TRBD1 is a possible D gene (5 bases). V dropped 1 base and J dropped 0 bases, with 15 bases sitting between them. Germline V gene lookup returns CDR1 LGHNT and CDR2 FRNRAP. CDR3 length equals 17 residues. Here the CDR3 DNA reads TGTGCTAGTGGTTTGGACCCCCCGGACATAATGAACACTGAAGCTTTCTTT. Translation gives CASGLDPPDIMNTEAFF. Full variable domain (rest looked up from reference TRBV12-5 and TRBJ1-1): DARVTQTPRHKVTEMGQEVTMRCQPILGHNTVFWYRQTMMQGLELLAYFRNRAPLDDSGMPKDRFSAEMPDATLATLKIQPSEPRDSAVYFCASGLDPPDIMNTEAFFGQGTRLTVV.

This clonotype has a handful of counts. This chain uses TRBV11-3 with TRBJ2-1; 7 positions match TRBD2. The CDR3 is made up of 14 amino acids. The V and J ends lost 0 bases and 13 bases, in that order; junction bases with no gene match: 9. CDR1 is SGHNT, CDR2 YENEEA, per germline. The CDR3 region is CASSLDFPAGSQFF. DNA for the CDR3: TGTGCCAGCAGCTTAGATTTCCCAGCGGGGTCCCAGTTCTTC.

Comment on this clonotype: A much larger clone differs by one base, so this may be a read error. The J gene is TRBJ2-5, the V gene TRBV3-1; D gene unclear. Trimming cost V 3 bases and J 3 bases, with 11 bases left between them. The CDR3 loop spans 14 amino acids. Germline CDR1 LGHDT, CDR2 YNNKEL (reference sequence). CDR3 in DNA: TGTGCCAGCAGCCAGGCCCGTGGGAAAGAGACCCAGTACTTC. Amino acids: CASSQARGKETQYF.

Only a few counts were recorded for this clonotype. The chain combines TRBV28 with TRBJ2-3, with 11 bases matching TRBD1. The CDR3 has 16 residues. Germline CDR1 and CDR2: MDHEN and SYDVKM. J was trimmed by 3 bases and V by 5 bases; bases with no gene match: 7. The CDR3 here is CASSGFGTGGTDTQYF. The CDR3 bases are TGTGCCAGCAGTGGCTTCGGGACAGGGGGGACAGATACGCAGTATTTT.

The chain uses TRBV30 and TRBJ2-7; D ambiguous. V dropped 3 bases and J dropped 4 bases, with 10 bases sitting between them. Germline CDR1 and CDR2: GTSNPN and SVGIG (reference sequence). The CDR3 covers 12 residues. CDR3 region: CAWSLELYEQYF. The DNA for the CDR3 is TGTGCCTGGAGCCTTGAGTTATACGAGCAGTACTTC.

This chain connects TRBV5-1 to TRBJ2-7, with D perhaps TRBD2 (5 bases). The CDR3 has 14 amino acids. Trimming took 1 base from V and 5 from J, leaving 13 bases between them. Looked up from germline, CDR1 is SGHRS and CDR2 is YFSETQ. The CDR3 bases are TGCGCCAGCAGCTTGCGGCAGAAACTAGACGAGCAGTACTTC. Amino acids: CASSLRQKLDEQYF.

This clonotype was found many times. V usage is TRBV29-1 and J usage is TRBJ2-3; 10 bases are a match to TRBD2. The ends lost 0 bases at V and 1 base at J; junction bases unmatched: 4. The CDR3 has 16 amino acids. Per germline, CDR1 SQVTM and CDR2 ANQGSEA. The CDR3 protein is CSVEDLLAGGTDTQYF. CDR3 nucleotides: TGCAGCGTTGAAGATCTCCTAGCGGGGGGCACAGATACGCAGTATTTT.

The V gene is TRBV5-4, the J gene TRBJ2-1; 8 nucleotides agree with TRBD1. The V gene's germline CDR1 is SGHNT and CDR2 YYREEE (reference sequence). The CDR3 loop spans 15 amino acids. V lost 0 bases to trimming and J lost 7 bases; unmatched junction nucleotides: 6. The CDR3 spells CASSLGRGLGNEQFF. CDR3 in DNA: TGTGCCAGCAGCTTGGGCAGGGGGCTAGGAAATGAGCAGTTCTTC.

Only a few counts were recorded for this clonotype. The genes are TRBV20-1 and TRBJ2-7, with D perhaps given as TRBD1 or TRBD2 (5 bases each). The CDR3 has 13 amino acids. Trimming took off 4 bases at V and 4 bases at J, with 14 bases between the two ends. Germline V gene lookup returns CDR1 DFQATT and CDR2 SNEGSKA (reference sequence). CDR3 amino acids: CSAKLRGRYEQYF. The CDR3 region has the DNA TGCAGTGCTAAACTCCGGGGCCGATACGAGCAGTACTTC.

This chain uses TRBV28 with TRBJ2-3; D possibly uses TRBD1 or TRBD2 (5 bases each). The CDR3 spans 16 residues. The ends were cut back, 3 bases at V and 0 bases at J, with 13 bases in the middle. Per germline, CDR1 MDHEN and CDR2 SYDVKM. CDR3 sequence reads: CASSFFWDGSTDTQYF. CDR3 coding DNA: TGTGCCAGCAGTTTCTTTTGGGACGGTAGCACAGATACGCAGTATTTT.